Below, one TCR beta chain is given with its context. The antigen it recognizes is unknown. Base qualities are not at hand, and no much larger clone is one base apart. This sample was included in a study of cytomegalovirus exposure and HLA in healthy donors (dated by TCRdb to the late 2010s). Regarding the study in general: According to an earlier analysis of 550 to 750 of the donors, some 180 million T cells yielded 120 million or so unique TCR beta sequences and approximately 300 Gb of sequence data. An early release that covered several hundred HLA-typed donors contained about 300 gigabases of sequencing data and about 84 million unique TCR sequences. Among the roughly 400 genotyped donors, 81% belonged to the genetic ancestry cluster associated with self-reported Caucasian donors. The study was designed to test whether signatures of past pathogen exposure could be identified by cataloging public T cell receptors. The T cell repertoires of 666 subjects were profiled by immunosequencing and related to cytomegalovirus serostatus. Along with the approximately 650-subject first cohort, a separate validation cohort of some 130 different subjects was used. High-throughput TCR immunosequencing, statistical association of individual TCRs with disease status, and machine learning were combined to predict cytomegalovirus infection status. To study patterns of TCR occurrence, a later analysis re-analyzed previously published TCR beta repertoires from hundreds of donors and added high-resolution HLA genotyping. In the later analysis, no new phenotypic data were used to find candidate immune exposures; instead, reliance was placed on TCR beta sequences and their occurrence across donors. An earlier analysis of a few hundred of the donors applied high-throughput TCR beta sequencing to assess whether each TCR beta V gene segment acted as functional or pseudogenic. Donor age, sex, ethnicity and CMV serostatus were collected together with the repertoire data. In a later genetic analysis, genome-wide SNP genotypes for about three fifths of the 666 donors were used, and that subset was treated as a discovery cohort. All discovery cohort repertoires had been generated using a single sequencing platform. HLA typing covered class I and class II loci at four-digit resolution. The number of typed donors differed by locus: about 620-640 for A, B, C, DRB1 and DQB1; 522 for DQA1; around 610 for DPA1; and roughly 490 for DPB1. Because of strong linkage in the cohort, 5 or 6 DR-DQ haplotypes were treated as single units for association and clustering. Among some 400 genotyped donors of the cohort, an average of approximately 250,000 unique TCR beta nucleotide sequences were sequenced per donor, around a sixth of them non-productive. The investigation overall reported the following: HLA typing was unavailable for some donors at each locus, so association tests used only the typed subset. This cohort had only TCR beta chains sequenced, and the lack of alpha or paired-chain data limited which features could be detected. The only immune exposure information available for the cohort was CMV serostatus. A cluster of highly shared sequence variants was judged likely to be a technical artifact of the sequencing pipeline. A further reported finding was that TCR beta sequences accurately predicted the HLA-A and HLA-B alleles for most subjects in the first cohort. In a later analysis, several top co-occurrence clusters were reported to appear linked to parvovirus B19, influenza, CMV and Epstein-Barr virus. Across donors, most TCR sequences were observed very rarely, whereas some public TCRs were present in many individuals. In a later analysis, HLA-associated TCR beta chains showed more clonal expansion and lower generation probabilities than non-associated chains that were equally common. In vitro tests confirmed that a few of the cytomegalovirus-associated TCR beta chains recognize cytomegalovirus antigens. Sequencing depth was assumed to be roughly uniform across donors in the presence/absence analyses, though that assumption may not hold. An earlier analysis of 450 to 750 of the donors showed that most TCR beta V segments appeared in productive rearrangements either about 87% or about 30% of the time, which broadly matched IMGT annotations. Linkage disequilibrium might explain the correlated functional status among segregating V segments, but an unknown experimental factor could not be excluded. Some IMGT-functional V segments, including TRBV6-2 and TRBV6-3, could not be distinguished by the 87-base-pair reads and were therefore excluded. In the study, some 160 TCR beta chains were listed as associated with cytomegalovirus. Compared with the 666-donor mean, donors in an Asian-associated ancestry cluster had fewer N-insertions in productive TCRs, according to a later genetic analysis. Because counts were too low, roughly 18 rarely observed V segments, including chromosome 9 orphons, were left out of the earlier analysis of 500 to 750 of the donors. According to the authors, the approach could potentially be generalized to other disease states and immunological phenotypes. According to a later analysis, TCR association rates differed among HLA loci, with DRB1 alleles showing the most associated TCRs and HLA-C alleles showing the fewest. In both the original and validation cohorts, the classifier was reported to diagnose cytomegalovirus status with high specificity and sensitivity. Assigning TCR associations to individual alleles was difficult when HLA alleles, especially DR and DQ, strongly co-occurred. Most CMV-associated TCR beta chains appeared to be HLA-restricted in a later analysis, and the HLA associations seemed to be driven largely by CMV exposure. In a later genetic analysis, a missense DCLRE1C variant was associated with V-gene and J-gene trimming of TCR beta chains, and the association was replicated in an independent cohort. Specific HLA alleles were associated with roughly 16,000 TCR beta sequences at a false discovery rate of 0.05 in a later analysis.

The germline V gene (reference sequence) sets CDR1 to SEHNR and CDR2 to FQNEAQ. Compared with germline, V lacks 4 bases and J lacks 5 bases; bases without a gene match: 2. The cysteine opens and the phenylalanine closes a CDR3 of 13 amino acids. The DNA shown is the 39-base CDR3, in frame from base 1. The library was made by the immunoSEQ multiplex PCR assay. For the multiplex PCR, a mixture combining 60 forward primers for TCR Vbeta segments and 13 reverse primers for TCR Jbeta segments was used. A multiplex PCR assay on genomic DNA amplified the CDR3 region of rearranged TCR beta genes. Amplified TCR beta libraries were sequenced as 87-base-pair reads on the Illumina HiSeq System. Under the source paper's analysis protocol: A later analysis counted about 82 million unique TCR beta chains across the 670 or so repertoires, and some 11 million of these chains were shared by at least two donors. Raw reads were error-corrected and collapsed into unique sequences with a nearest-neighbor algorithm that merged closely related sequences to remove PCR and sequencing errors. CDR3 sequences were aligned to IMGT reference sequences to assign V, D and J gene segments. For a sequence to be retained, a match of at least six nucleotides was required to both a V gene segment and a J gene segment. A rearrangement was called productive if the CDR3 had no stop codons and remained in frame with V and J, and every other rearrangement was called non-productive. CDR3 was defined according to IMGT convention as the region running from the second conserved V-encoded cysteine to the conserved J-encoded phenylalanine. In an earlier analysis of more than 550 of the donors, sequences lacking an unambiguous match to a single V gene segment were excluded. An earlier analysis of fewer than 650 of the donors classified V segments as functional when productive rearrangements were above 56.7% and as segregating when the standard deviation between donors was above 5%. A statistical classification framework was built to diagnose cytomegalovirus status from the catalog of TCR beta chain sequences. V and J gene assignment, in a later analysis, came from comparing TCR nucleotide sequences with IMGT/GENE-DB human TR gene sequences. The TCRdist pipeline was used in a later analysis to assign CDR3 sequences and most-parsimonious VDJ recombination scenarios. In a later analysis, every TCR beta chain was defined by the combination of its CDR3 amino acid sequence and its V-gene family, and reads without a unique V-gene family were dropped. A later analysis removed several hundred highly shared, low-generation-probability nucleotide sequences to deal with suspected cross-contamination and a sequencing artifact. For each public chain, a later analysis derived a clonal expansion index from normalized ranks of inferred template counts within each repertoire. In a later analysis, generation probabilities were computed using a VDJ recombination model fitted to out-of-frame rearrangements, and the results were checked against IGoR. A later analysis scored TCR-TCR, TCR-HLA and TCR-CMV co-occurrence with hypergeometric tests, applying a repertoire-size bias correction to TCR pairs. False discovery rates were estimated in a later analysis by permuting HLA or CMV assignments 20 times. A later analysis grouped co-occurring TCRs with DBSCAN, adding TCRdist sequence similarity when clustering within HLA-allele-positive subsets. Repertoires with fewer than 30,000 or more than 120,000 public chains, plus five repertoires with anomalous nucleotide sharing, were excluded from co-occurrence clustering. TCRdb's version of the immuneACCESS table is confined to in-frame rearrangements and falls short of the full clone set. An unresolved V gene accounts for under half of the shortfall where checked; the remainder is of unknown origin. Clone size and the V and J calls come from that table; the DNA yielded D and trimming. This sample lists tens of thousands of clones; roughly four fifths were detected once. Roughly 2% of the sample comes from the top ten.

The cohort consisted of 600 or so healthy bone marrow donors. At the time of sampling, all cohort members were nominally healthy, though unrecorded immune exposures were likely present. The donor tested CMV seronegative and was one of the 352 seronegative cohort members. Every donor gave a peripheral blood sample, and the peripheral blood mononuclear cells from that sample were used for TCR beta sequencing. The Qiagen DNeasy Blood Extraction Kit was used to extract genomic DNA from the blood cell samples. The receptor was derived from a man younger than 35 in good health and CMV-seronegative. Sequencing used PBMCs. The V gene is TRBV7-9 and the J gene is TRBJ1-2; the central 9 bases match TRBD1. CDR3 protein: CASSSDRGYGYTF. The DNA reads as follows: TGTGCCAGCAGCTCCGACAGGGGGTATGGCTACACCTTC.